This entry concerns a single T cell receptor beta chain. Additional DNA sequences in this sample encode the identical CDR3. In the original analysis: In papillary thyroid cancer, a distant-metastasis classifier was built using CDR3 differences across clinicopathological groups. TCRdb re-analyzed the PCR reads using MiXCR. TCRdb assigned the V and J calls; the authors' analysis was not used. The data hold about 7,600 clones, with approximately 30% observed a single time. The sample comes from a study of metastatic and nonmetastatic thyroid tumors. No patient had received any treatment before thyroid surgery. The CDR3 is 17 amino acids. Germline CDR1 and CDR2: MNHEY and SMNVEV (reference sequence). V shed 2 bases and J shed 3 bases, with 20 bases lying between them.

Sequenced input: adjacent normal tissue. This chain uses TRBV27 with TRBJ2-7; possibly TRBD1 for D (7 bases). The TCR sequence derives from a female donor with papillary thyroid cancer or a benign thyroid nodule (not recorded which). Some clones in this sample may be carry-over from other donors' samples. CDR3 DNA: TGTGCCAGCAGTTTAGGAGGGGGCGGTATCAGAGACTACGAGCAGTACTTC. Its protein product is CASSLGGGGIRDYEQYF.